The rows below give T cell receptor beta chains drawn from one sample of a study of cytomegalovirus exposure and HLA in healthy donors. Assay used: immunoSEQ multiplex PCR; TCRdb lists only in-frame clones, some missing. The data contain around 150,000 clones, just under 80% of them singletons. The sample was PBMCs. These receptors all stem from a man aged 30 to 45 in good health. Each CDR3 is given with its conserved first and last residue. D genes are given only for firm matches. Where a row states a size, it is once, few, many or the class of an expanded clone; other rows omit it.

cdr3_aa,cdr3_nt,j_call,v_call,d_call,clone_size
CASSLSSGVGQETQYF,TGTGCCAGCAGCTTAAGTAGCGGGGTCGGCCAAGAGACCCAGTACTTC,TRBJ2-5,TRBV7-9,TRBD2,-
CASSLVSRSYEQYF,TGCGCCAGCAGCTTGGTTTCTAGGAGCTACGAGCAGTACTTC,TRBJ2-7,TRBV5-1,-,-
CASSVTIAGGNTGELFF,TGTGCCAGCAGTGTTACTATAGCGGGAGGGAACACCGGGGAGCTGTTTTTT,TRBJ2-2,TRBV2,TRBD2,few
CASNLQGVGGQASANVLTF,TGTGCCAGTAACCTCCAGGGGGTGGGGGGACAGGCATCGGCCAACGTCCTGACTTTC,TRBJ2-6,TRBV19,TRBD1,few
CASSPGAGRNEQFF,TGTGCCAGCTCACCTGGGGCTGGACGCAATGAGCAGTTCTTC,TRBJ2-1,TRBV18,-,-
CASSPTSGRSYNEQFF,TGTGCCAGCAGCCCTACTAGCGGGAGGAGCTACAATGAGCAGTTCTTC,TRBJ2-1,TRBV7-9,TRBD2,-
CASSRGQGAYEQYF,TGCGCCAGCAGTCGAGGGCAGGGGGCCTACGAGCAGTACTTC,TRBJ2-7,TRBV23-1,TRBD1,-
CSSLNLRDRDVGEQFF,TGTTCCAGCCTTAACCTCCGGGACAGGGACGTGGGTGAGCAGTTCTTC,TRBJ2-1,TRBV7-9,TRBD1,-
CASRQGFGTEAFF,TGTGCCAGCAGGCAGGGGTTCGGCACTGAAGCTTTCTTT,TRBJ1-1,TRBV6-5,-,medium-sized
CASSSFGTANYGYTF,TGTGCCAGCAGTTCCTTCGGGACAGCTAACTATGGCTACACCTTC,TRBJ1-2,TRBV6-5,TRBD1,-
CSGASGSYEQYF,TGCAGCGGGGCTAGCGGGAGCTACGAGCAGTACTTC,TRBJ2-7,TRBV29-1,TRBD2,-
CASSQDGREGGELFF,TGCGCCAGCAGCCAAGATGGGCGGGAGGGCGGGGAGCTGTTTTTT,TRBJ2-2,TRBV4-1,TRBD2,-
CASSPPGDRGSFTYNEQFF,TGTGCCAGCAGTCCGCCGGGAGACAGGGGATCTTTTACCTACAATGAGCAGTTCTTC,TRBJ2-1,TRBV14,TRBD1,-
CASSDPSTSMNTEAFF,TGTGCCAGCAGTGATCCCTCGACAAGCATGAACACTGAAGCTTTCTTT,TRBJ1-1,TRBV9,-,-
CAWKRTAIGTF,TGTGCCTGGAAGCGGACAGCGATTGGCACCTTC,TRBJ1-2,TRBV30,-,once
CAWKLAGVLYEQYF,TGTGCCTGGAAACTAGCGGGAGTGCTCTACGAGCAGTACTTC,TRBJ2-7,TRBV30,TRBD2,-
CASSYSTGNEQFF,TGTGCCAGCAGTTACTCGACCGGGAATGAGCAGTTCTTC,TRBJ2-1,TRBV6-5,-,-
CASSPTGGGHYEQYF,TGTGCCAGCAGCCCGACAGGGGGAGGACACTACGAGCAGTACTTC,TRBJ2-7,TRBV7-8,TRBD1,once
CASSFSGVRYEQYF,TGTGCCAGCAGTTTTAGCGGAGTTCGTTACGAGCAGTACTTC,TRBJ2-7,TRBV28,-,once
CASSQDRLAARSYNEQFF,TGCGCCAGCAGCCAAGATCGACTAGCGGCACGCTCCTACAATGAGCAGTTCTTC,TRBJ2-1,TRBV4-1,TRBD2,-
CASSSSGLLNEQFF,TGTGCCAGCAGTTCTAGCGGGTTATTAAATGAGCAGTTCTTC,TRBJ2-1,TRBV11-3,TRBD2,few
CASSLGVAGGEDGGQFF,TGTGCCAGCAGCTTAGGGGTAGCGGGGGGTGAGGACGGGGGGCAGTTCTTC,TRBJ2-1,TRBV13,TRBD2,-
CASSPPGTSGRVEQFF,TGTGCCAGCAGCCCCCCTGGAACTAGCGGGAGGGTTGAGCAGTTCTTC,TRBJ2-1,TRBV7-3,TRBD2,-
CAISARQGSVGDQPQHF,TGTGCCATCAGTGCCCGACAGGGTTCCGTGGGCGATCAGCCCCAGCATTTT,TRBJ1-5,TRBV10-3,TRBD1,-
CATGVQDSEAFF,TGTGCCACCGGGGTCCAGGACAGCGAAGCTTTCTTT,TRBJ1-1,TRBV15,-,-
CASSLLTSGGYEQYF,TGCGCCAGCAGCCTCCTGACTAGCGGAGGTTACGAGCAGTACTTC,TRBJ2-7,TRBV5-1,TRBD2,-
CASSLPGSGEKLFF,TGTGCCAGCAGCTTACCCGGGTCGGGAGAAAAACTGTTTTTT,TRBJ1-4,TRBV7-8,-,-
CASSQETGDGELFF,TGCGCCAGCAGCCAAGAGACAGGGGACGGGGAGCTGTTTTTT,TRBJ2-2,TRBV4-3,TRBD1,-
CASSPVAGGGVGEQFF,TGCGCCAGCAGCCCCGTGGCGGGAGGTGGGGTGGGTGAGCAGTTCTTC,TRBJ2-1,TRBV4-1,TRBD2,-
CASSQQVIGPQHF,TGTGCCAGCAGCCAACAAGTAATTGGGCCCCAGCATTTT,TRBJ1-5,TRBV7-9,-,-
CASSVARGPYNEQFF,TGTGCCAGCAGCGTAGCCAGGGGGCCCTACAATGAGCAGTTCTTC,TRBJ2-1,TRBV9,TRBD1,-
CASGGRGPAEQYF,TGTGCCAGTGGGGGCCGGGGACCCGCCGAGCAGTACTTC,TRBJ2-7,TRBV19,-,-
CASSVGGGVTYNEQFF,TGTGCCAGCAGCGTAGGGGGGGGAGTCACCTACAATGAGCAGTTCTTC,TRBJ2-1,TRBV9,TRBD2,-
CASSLGRTYQETQYF,TGTGCCAGCAGCTTAGGGCGGACTTACCAAGAGACCCAGTACTTC,TRBJ2-5,TRBV7-2,-,-
CASSLADHLTGAGELFF,TGTGCCAGCAGCTTAGCGGACCACCTAACGGGGGCCGGGGAGCTGTTTTTT,TRBJ2-2,TRBV7-6,-,-
CASSLALPYEQYF,TGTGCCAGCAGCTTAGCCCTACCCTACGAGCAGTACTTC,TRBJ2-7,TRBV7-9,-,-
CSSSPPSGTQYF,TGTTCCAGCAGCCCCCCGTCCGGGACCCAGTACTTC,TRBJ2-5,TRBV7-9,-,-
CATSRVGALAGGPNTGELFF,TGTGCCACCAGCAGAGTTGGTGCGCTAGCGGGAGGCCCAAACACCGGGGAGCTGTTTTTT,TRBJ2-2,TRBV15,TRBD2,-
CASSLDLGRYEQYF,TGTGCCAGCAGCTTAGATCTGGGCCGCTACGAGCAGTACTTC,TRBJ2-7,TRBV11-3,-,few
CASSQRRGGDEQFF,TGCGCCAGCAGCCAAAGACGGGGGGGGGATGAGCAGTTCTTC,TRBJ2-1,TRBV4-1,TRBD2,-
CASSYDRGLRKSEAFF,TGTGCCAGCAGTTACGACAGGGGGCTTAGGAAGAGTGAAGCTTTCTTT,TRBJ1-1,TRBV27,TRBD1,-
CAWDEAAGGEQFF,TGTGCCTGGGACGAGGCGGCGGGAGGTGAGCAGTTCTTC,TRBJ2-1,TRBV30,TRBD2,-
CASSDSGTGSGTDTQYF,TGTGCCAGCAGTGACTCGGGGACAGGGTCAGGTACAGATACGCAGTATTTT,TRBJ2-3,TRBV6-4,TRBD1,-
CASSDGLAGRTGELFF,TGTGCCAGCAGTGACGGACTAGCGGGAAGGACCGGGGAGCTGTTTTTT,TRBJ2-2,TRBV2,TRBD2,-
CASSGDRAPYGYTF,TGCGCCAGCAGCGGGGACAGGGCCCCCTATGGCTACACCTTC,TRBJ1-2,TRBV5-1,TRBD1,-
CASSRLEAAYGYTF,TGTGCCAGCAGCCGTTTGGAGGCGGCCTATGGCTACACCTTC,TRBJ1-2,TRBV7-8,-,once
CASSSHTEAFF,TGTGCCAGCAGTTCTCACACTGAAGCTTTCTTT,TRBJ1-1,TRBV6-5,-,-
CASSFAGASYEQYF,TGTGCCAGCAGCTTCGCGGGAGCCTCCTACGAGCAGTACTTC,TRBJ2-7,TRBV5-4,TRBD2,-
CSALTGSYEQYF,TGCAGCGCTTTGACAGGTTCCTACGAGCAGTACTTC,TRBJ2-7,TRBV29-1,-,-
CASSLERDPKAFF,TGTGCCAGCAGCTTAGAACGGGATCCTAAGGCTTTCTTT,TRBJ1-1,TRBV11-2,-,once
CSARHDTEAFF,TGCAGTGCGCGACACGACACTGAAGCTTTCTTT,TRBJ1-1,TRBV20-1,-,-